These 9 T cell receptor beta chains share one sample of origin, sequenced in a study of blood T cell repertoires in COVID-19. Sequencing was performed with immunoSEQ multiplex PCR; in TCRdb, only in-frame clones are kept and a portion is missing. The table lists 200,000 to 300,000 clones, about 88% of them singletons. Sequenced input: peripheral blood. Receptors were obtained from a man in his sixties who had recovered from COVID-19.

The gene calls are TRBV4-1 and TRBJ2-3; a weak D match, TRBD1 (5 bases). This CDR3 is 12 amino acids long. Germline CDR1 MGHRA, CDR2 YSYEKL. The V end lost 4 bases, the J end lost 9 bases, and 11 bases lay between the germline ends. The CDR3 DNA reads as TGCGCCAGCAGCCGGACCCAGGGCACGCAGTATTTT. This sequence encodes CASSRTQGTQYF.

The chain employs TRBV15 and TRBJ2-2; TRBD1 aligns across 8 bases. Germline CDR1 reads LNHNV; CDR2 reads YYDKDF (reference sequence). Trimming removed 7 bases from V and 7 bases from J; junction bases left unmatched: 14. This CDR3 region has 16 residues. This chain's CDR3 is CATNGGPTGVGGELFF. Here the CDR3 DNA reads TGTGCCACCAACGGGGGCCCGACAGGGGTCGGCGGGGAGCTGTTTTTT.

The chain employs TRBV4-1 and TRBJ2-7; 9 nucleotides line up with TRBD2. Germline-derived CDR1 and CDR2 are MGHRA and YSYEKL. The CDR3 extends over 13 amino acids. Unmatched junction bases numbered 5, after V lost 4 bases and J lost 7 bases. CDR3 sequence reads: CASSRGTSTEQYF. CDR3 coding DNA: TGCGCCAGCAGCCGAGGGACTAGCACGGAGCAGTACTTC.

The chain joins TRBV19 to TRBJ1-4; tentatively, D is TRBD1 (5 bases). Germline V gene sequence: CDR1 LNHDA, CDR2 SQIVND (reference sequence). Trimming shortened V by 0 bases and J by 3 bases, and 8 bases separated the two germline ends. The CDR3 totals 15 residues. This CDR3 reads CASSIDKGPNEKLFF. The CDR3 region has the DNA TGTGCCAGTAGTATAGACAAGGGGCCTAATGAAAAACTGTTTTTT.

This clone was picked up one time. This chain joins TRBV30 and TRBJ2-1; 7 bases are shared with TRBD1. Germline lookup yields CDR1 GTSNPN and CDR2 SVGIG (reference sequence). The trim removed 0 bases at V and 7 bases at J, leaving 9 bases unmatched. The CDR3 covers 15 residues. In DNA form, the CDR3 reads TGTGCCTGGAGTGTACAGTCGACAGGGAGTAATGAGCAGTTCTTC. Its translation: CAWSVQSTGSNEQFF.

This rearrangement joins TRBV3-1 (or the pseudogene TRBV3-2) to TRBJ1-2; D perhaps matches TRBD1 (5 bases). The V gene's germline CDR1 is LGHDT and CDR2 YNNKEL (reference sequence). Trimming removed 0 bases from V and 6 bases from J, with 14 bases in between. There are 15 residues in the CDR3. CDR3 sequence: CASSQDRRGRDGYTF. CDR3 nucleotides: TGTGCCAGCAGCCAAGATCGGAGGGGTCGGGATGGCTACACCTTC.

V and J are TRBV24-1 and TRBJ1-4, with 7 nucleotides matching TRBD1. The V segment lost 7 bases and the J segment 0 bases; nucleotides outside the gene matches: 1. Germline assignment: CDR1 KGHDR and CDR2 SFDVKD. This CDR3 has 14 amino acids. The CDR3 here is CATSTGATNEKLFF. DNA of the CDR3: TGTGCCACCAGCACAGGGGCAACTAATGAAAAACTGTTTTTT.

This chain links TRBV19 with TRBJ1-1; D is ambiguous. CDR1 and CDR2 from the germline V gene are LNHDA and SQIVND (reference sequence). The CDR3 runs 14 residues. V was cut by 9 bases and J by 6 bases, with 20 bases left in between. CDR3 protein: CASTYPGVVAEAFF. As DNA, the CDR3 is TGTGCCAGCACCTACCCTGGTGTTGTGGCTGAAGCTTTCTTT.

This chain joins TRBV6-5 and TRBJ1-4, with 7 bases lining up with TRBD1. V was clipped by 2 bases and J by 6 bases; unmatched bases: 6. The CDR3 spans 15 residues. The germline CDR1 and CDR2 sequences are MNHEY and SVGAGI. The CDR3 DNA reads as TGTGCCAGCAGTTACAAGGGACAGAACCATGAAAAACTGTTTTTT. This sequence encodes CASSYKGQNHEKLFF.